The sequence of this TCR beta chain was determined in a study of vaccination and CD4 T cells after COVID-19. Study background: The convalescents, six males and four females, included two who were Hispanic. The study collected post-vaccine samples a median around 73 days after dose two, with a range of 14 to 241.

A word on this clonotype: Its antigen is still unknown.

V lost 2 bases and J lost 0, with 11 bases in between. CDR1 is MNHEY, CDR2 SVGAGI, per germline. There are 16 residues in the CDR3. Indicated treatment: roughly 11-day PBMC culture with coronavirus spike peptide pools or control peptides (ViraFEST assay). CD4+ T cells that had been cultured provided DNA sequenced with the Oncomine TCR Beta short-read assay. TCRdb re-called the PCR reads with MiXCR, one entry per CDR3 protein. The sample lists about 16,000 distinct CDR3 sequences, 35% seen once, with roughly 14% in the top ten. The chain is built from TRBV6-5 and TRBJ1-5; D perhaps matches TRBD1 (6 bases). This clonotype was obtained from a human donor with COVID-19. The sequenced sample consisted of cultured CD4+ T cells from blood. The CDR3 loop is CASSYNRDYSNQPQHF. The CDR3 DNA reads TGTGCCAGCAGTTACAACAGGGATTATAGCAATCAGCCCCAGCATTTT.